Described below is a single T cell receptor (beta chain) sequence and its context. The assay was immunoSEQ multiplex PCR, and TCRdb's table has in-frame clones only and misses some. The sample yields 45,000 to 55,000 clones, around 90% seen once. The data stem from a study of Tregs in tolerant kidney transplant recipients. Recipients received nonmyeloablative bone marrow transplants from related graft donors, with transient mixed chimerism. Thawed PBMCs were FACS-sorted into unstimulated CD4+CD25+CD127- regulatory T cells, CD4+CD25- non-regulatory cells, CD4 and CD8 cells. CDR1 is MNHEY and CDR2 is SVGAGI in the germline V gene. The CDR3 has 11 amino acids. V lost 11 bases, J lost 4 bases, and 11 bases lay in between.

The origin of this receptor is a human patient who received a combined kidney and bone marrow transplant. The graft donor may be the source of some T cells. Sequenced material: CD8+ T cells from blood (PBMCs), taken 24 months after the transplant. The J gene is TRBJ1-2, the V gene TRBV6-5; possibly TRBD1 for D (5 bases). CDR3 protein: CAAGGGYGYTF. In DNA form, the CDR3 reads TGTGCCGCCGGGGGGGGCTATGGCTACACCTTC.